The sequence of this T cell receptor (beta chain) was determined in a study of Graves' ophthalmopathy and Graves' hyperthyroidism. About the study: Stable hyperthyroid donors showed no ophthalmopathy during 18 months follow-up.

The CDR3 is 10 residues long. Germline CDR1 and CDR2: SQVTM and ANQGSEA. RNA transcripts served as template for amplifying TCR beta CDR3 sequences. The first round was an RT-PCR with HTBI primers, and the second round was a multiplex PCR. Using its own MiXCR run on the multiplex PCR reads, TCRdb lists one record per CDR3 protein. Among over a million distinct CDR3 sequences listed, 36% were seen once. None of the included patients had other autoimmune diseases, uncontrolled infections, pregnancy or lactation, as these led to exclusion. The receptor comes from an adult man with Graves' hyperthyroidism. The chain employs TRBV29-1 and TRBJ2-1, with D possibly TRBD2 on 5 matching bases. The sample taken for sequencing was peripheral blood or thyroid tissue (not recorded which). The CDR3 here is CNVRDNEQFF. The CDR3 nucleotides read TGCAACGTGCGGGACAATGAGCAGTTCTTC.